The 7 T cell receptor beta chains below come from one sample, sequenced in a study of response to subunit inactivated influenza vaccine. A single record per CDR3 protein comes from TCRdb applying MiXCR to the RT-PCR reads. The sample includes about 170,000 distinct CDR3 sequences, over 9.5% of them seen just once. A further study also used this sample, focusing on T cells expressing NK-cell markers. From that study: The TCR beta cDNA came from 5'RACE template switching with UMIs.

The sample in question was CD8+ T cells sorted from PBMCs, obtained about 11 days after vaccination. Receptors originate from a man aged 45-65 years who received an inactivated influenza vaccine.

This clonotype was recorded a few times. The V gene is TRBV6-1, the J gene TRBJ2-5, with 8 bases fitting TRBD2. V lost 5 bases to trimming and J lost 0 bases; unmatched junction nucleotides: 8. Per the germline V gene, CDR1 is MNHNS and CDR2 is SASEGT. The length of the CDR3 is 16 residues. This CDR3 is CASSPREGRNQETQYF. The CDR3, as DNA: TGTGCCAGCAGTCCTCGGGAGGGGCGCAACCAAGAGACCCAGTACTTC.

V is TRBV4-3 and J is TRBJ2-7, with D unresolved. The V gene lost 0 bases and the J gene lost 6 bases, with 15 bases spanning the gap. The CDR3 has 15 amino acids. Germline V lookup: CDR1 LGHNA, CDR2 YSLEER. The CDR3 coding sequence is TGCGCCAGCAGCCAAGATCACAGTTACTTCGGCGAGCAGTACTTC. Translated: CASSQDHSYFGEQYF.

The chain has TRBV7-2 and TRBJ1-2; 8 bases align to TRBD1. There are 14 residues in the CDR3. V shed 5 bases and J 2 bases; nucleotides not matched to a gene: 4. Germline loops: CDR1 SGHTA, CDR2 FQGNSA. CDR3 sequence: CASSITGGNYGYTF. CDR3 nucleotides: TGTGCCAGCAGCATTACAGGGGGGAACTATGGCTACACCTTC.

This clonotype has a handful of counts. This chain links TRBV20-1 with TRBJ2-1; 9 bases are a match to TRBD2. Germline-derived CDR1 and CDR2 are DFQATT and SNEGSKA (reference sequence). Losses at the gene ends were 3 bases for V and 0 bases for J; bases not matched to a gene: 6. This CDR3 is built from 16 residues. The DNA for the CDR3 is TGCAGTGCTAGGGGGGCTAGCGGGGACTCCTACAATGAGCAGTTCTTC. Amino acid sequence: CSARGASGDSYNEQFF.

In its sample, this clonotype was seen a few times. This chain connects TRBV7-9 to TRBJ2-7, with TRBD2 matching over 7 bases. The germline gives CDR1 SEHNR, CDR2 FQNEAQ (reference sequence). J gave up 5 bases and V 1 base, and 5 bases lay outside the gene matches. The CDR3 length is 14 residues. DNA for the CDR3: TGTGCCAGCAGCTTAGGCGGGGGATTCAACGAGCAGTACTTC. Protein product: CASSLGGGFNEQYF.

This clonotype appeared a few times. This rearrangement joins TRBV29-1 to TRBJ2-3; the D call may be TRBD1 or TRBD2 (5 bases each). CDR3 length: 13 residues. Between the trimmed V and J ends, which lost 7 bases and 3 bases, there was a span of 14 bases. Germline V gene data show CDR1 as SQVTM and CDR2 as ANQGSEA. In DNA form, the CDR3 reads TGCAGCGAGGGATTGGGGACGACAGATACGCAGTATTTT. This sequence encodes CSEGLGTTDTQYF.

There are a few counts of this clonotype. The chain uses TRBV9 and TRBJ2-7; 11 bases are shared with TRBD1. The CDR3 totals 15 residues. V gave up 3 bases and J gave up 4 bases; unmatched junction bases: 6. CDR1 and CDR2 from the germline V gene are SGDLS and YYNGEE. The CDR3 sequence is CASSETGQGGYEQYF. The CDR3 nucleotides read TGTGCCAGCAGCGAGACGGGACAGGGGGGTTACGAGCAGTACTTC.